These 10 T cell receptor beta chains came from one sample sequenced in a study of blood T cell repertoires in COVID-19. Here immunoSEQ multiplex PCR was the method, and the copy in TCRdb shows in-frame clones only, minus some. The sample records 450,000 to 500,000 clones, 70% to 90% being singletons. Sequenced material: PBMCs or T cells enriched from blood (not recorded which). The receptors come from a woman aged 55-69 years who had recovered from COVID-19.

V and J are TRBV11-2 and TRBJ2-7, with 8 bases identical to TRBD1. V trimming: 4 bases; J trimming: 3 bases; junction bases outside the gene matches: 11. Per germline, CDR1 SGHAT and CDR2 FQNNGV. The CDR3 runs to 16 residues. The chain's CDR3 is CASSSSTGALIYEQYV. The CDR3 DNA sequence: TGTGCCAGCAGCTCCTCGACAGGGGCTCTTATCTACGAGCAGTACGTC.

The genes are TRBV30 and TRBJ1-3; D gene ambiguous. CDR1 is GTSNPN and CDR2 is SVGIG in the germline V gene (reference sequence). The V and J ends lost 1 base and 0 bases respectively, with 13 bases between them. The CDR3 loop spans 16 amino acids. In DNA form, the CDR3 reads TGTGCCTGGAGTGACGGAACCATAGCCTCTGGAAACACCATATATTTT. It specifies CAWSDGTIASGNTIYF. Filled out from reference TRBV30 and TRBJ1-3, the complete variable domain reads SQTIHQWPATLVQPVGSPLSLECTVEGTSNPNLYWYRQAAGRGLQLLFYSVGIGQISSEVPQNLSASRPQDRQFILSSKKLLLSDSGFYLCAWSDGTIASGNTIYFGEGSWLTVV.

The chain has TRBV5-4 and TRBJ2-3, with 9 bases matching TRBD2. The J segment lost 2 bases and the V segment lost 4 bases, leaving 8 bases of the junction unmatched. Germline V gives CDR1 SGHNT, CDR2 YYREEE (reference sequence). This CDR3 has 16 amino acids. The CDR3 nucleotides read TGTGCCAGCAGCGCCGCGGGGGGGCATTTCACAGATACGCAGTATTTT. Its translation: CASSAAGGHFTDTQYF. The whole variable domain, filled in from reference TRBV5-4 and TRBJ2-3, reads ETGVTQSPTHLIKTRGQQVTLRCSSQSGHNTVSWYQQALGQGPQFIFQYYREEENGRGNFPPRFSGLQFPNYSSELNVNALELDDSALYLCASSAAGGHFTDTQYFGPGTRLTVL.

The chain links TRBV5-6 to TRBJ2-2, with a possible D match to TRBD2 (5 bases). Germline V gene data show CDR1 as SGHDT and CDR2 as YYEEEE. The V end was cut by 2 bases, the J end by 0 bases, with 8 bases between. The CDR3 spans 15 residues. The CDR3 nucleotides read TGTGCCAGCAGCTTCGGGGTAACGAACACCGGGGAGCTGTTTTTT. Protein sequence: CASSFGVTNTGELFF.

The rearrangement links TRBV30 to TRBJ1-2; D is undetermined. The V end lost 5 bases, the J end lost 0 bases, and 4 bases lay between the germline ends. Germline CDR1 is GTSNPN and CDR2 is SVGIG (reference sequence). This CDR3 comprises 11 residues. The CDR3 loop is CAWATNYGYTF. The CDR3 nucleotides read TGTGCCTGGGCTACTAACTATGGCTACACCTTC. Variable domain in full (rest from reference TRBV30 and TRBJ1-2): SQTIHQWPATLVQPVGSPLSLECTVEGTSNPNLYWYRQAAGRGLQLLFYSVGIGQISSEVPQNLSASRPQDRQFILSSKKLLLSDSGFYLCAWATNYGYTFGSGTRLTVV.

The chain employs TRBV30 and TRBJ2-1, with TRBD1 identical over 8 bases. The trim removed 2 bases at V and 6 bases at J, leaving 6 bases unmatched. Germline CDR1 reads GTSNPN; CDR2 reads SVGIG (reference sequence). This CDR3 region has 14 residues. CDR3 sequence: CAWSSGQGSNEQFF. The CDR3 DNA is TGTGCCTGGAGTTCCGGACAGGGAAGCAATGAGCAGTTCTTC.

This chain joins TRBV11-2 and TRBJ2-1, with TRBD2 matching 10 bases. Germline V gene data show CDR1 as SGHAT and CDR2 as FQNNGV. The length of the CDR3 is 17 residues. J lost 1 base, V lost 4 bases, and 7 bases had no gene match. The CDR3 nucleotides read TGTGCCAGCAGCTCCTTAGCGGGGGGTAGTTCCTACAATGAGCAGTTCTTC. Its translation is CASSSLAGGSSYNEQFF.

CDR3 in amino acids: CASSRTENNEQFF. The CDR3 nucleotides are TGTGCCAGCAGCAGGACAGAGAACAATGAGCAGTTCTTC. The chain is built from TRBV6-4 and TRBJ2-1, with D possibly TRBD1 on 6 matching bases. The CDR3 covers 13 residues. CDR1 and CDR2 (germline): MRHNA, SNTAGT. V was shortened by 6 bases and J by 5 bases, with 11 bases between the two germline ends.

CDR3 in amino acids: CASSTQGDQPQHF. Here the CDR3 DNA reads TGTGCCAGCAGCACTCAAGGGGATCAGCCCCAGCATTTT. This chain connects TRBV9 to TRBJ1-5; D might be TRBD1 (5 bases). With 4 bases removed from V and 5 bases from J, the gap between germline ends came to 10 bases. Germline assignment: CDR1 SGDLS and CDR2 YYNGEE. The CDR3 contains 13 residues.

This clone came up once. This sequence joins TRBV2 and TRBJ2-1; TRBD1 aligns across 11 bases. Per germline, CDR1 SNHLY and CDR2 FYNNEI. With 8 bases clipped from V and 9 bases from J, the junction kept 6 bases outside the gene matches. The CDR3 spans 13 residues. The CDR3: CASFGDRGGEQFF. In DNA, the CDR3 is TGTGCCAGCTTCGGGGACAGGGGGGGTGAGCAGTTCTTC.